This T cell receptor (beta chain) was captured in a study of OX40 agonist ivuxolimab in advanced cancers. Study in general: The study enrolled dose-escalation patients with hepatocellular carcinoma, melanoma, renal cell or head and neck cancer.

Generated by immunoSEQ multiplex PCR, the TCRdb table keeps only in-frame clones and is missing some. Among roughly 110,000 clones listed, around 93% were seen once. Germline assignment: CDR1 SQVTM and CDR2 ANQGSEA. The ends were cut back, 3 bases at V and 6 bases at J, with 11 bases in the middle. This CDR3 comprises 12 residues. The chain is built from TRBV29-1 and TRBJ1-2; D gene uncertain. The TCR sequence derives from an adult with an advanced solid tumor such as melanoma, head and neck, liver or kidney cancer. Sequencing used CD4+ or CD8+ T cells sorted from blood, obtained in a trial of the OX40 agonist ivuxolimab. As DNA, the CDR3 is TGCAGCGTTGAGGCACAGATTAATGGCTACACCTTC. Residues: CSVEAQINGYTF.